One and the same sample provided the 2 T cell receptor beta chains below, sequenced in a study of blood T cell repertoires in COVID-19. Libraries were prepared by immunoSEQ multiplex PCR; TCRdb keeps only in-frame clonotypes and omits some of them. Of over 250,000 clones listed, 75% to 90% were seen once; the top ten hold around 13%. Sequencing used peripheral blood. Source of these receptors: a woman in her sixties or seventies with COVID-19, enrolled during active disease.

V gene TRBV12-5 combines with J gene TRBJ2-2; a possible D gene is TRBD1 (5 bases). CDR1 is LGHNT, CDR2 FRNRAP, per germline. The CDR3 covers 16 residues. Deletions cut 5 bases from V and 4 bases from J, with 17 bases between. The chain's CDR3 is CASGLKSGQSTGELFF. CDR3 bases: TGTGCTAGTGGTCTTAAATCTGGACAAAGCACCGGGGAGCTGTTTTTT.

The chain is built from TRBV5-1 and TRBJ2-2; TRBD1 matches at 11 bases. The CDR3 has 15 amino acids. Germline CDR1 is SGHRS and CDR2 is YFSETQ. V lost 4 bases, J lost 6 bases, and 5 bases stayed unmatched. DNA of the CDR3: TGCGCCAGCAGCCCCCGGACAGGGGGCTCCGGGGAGCTGTTTTTT. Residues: CASSPRTGGSGELFF. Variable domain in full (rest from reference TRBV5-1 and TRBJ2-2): KAGVTQTPRYLIKTRGQQVTLSCSPISGHRSVSWYQQTPGQGLQFLFEYFSETQRNKGNFPGRFSGRQFSNSRSEMNVSTLELGDSALYLCASSPRTGGSGELFFGEGSRLTVL.